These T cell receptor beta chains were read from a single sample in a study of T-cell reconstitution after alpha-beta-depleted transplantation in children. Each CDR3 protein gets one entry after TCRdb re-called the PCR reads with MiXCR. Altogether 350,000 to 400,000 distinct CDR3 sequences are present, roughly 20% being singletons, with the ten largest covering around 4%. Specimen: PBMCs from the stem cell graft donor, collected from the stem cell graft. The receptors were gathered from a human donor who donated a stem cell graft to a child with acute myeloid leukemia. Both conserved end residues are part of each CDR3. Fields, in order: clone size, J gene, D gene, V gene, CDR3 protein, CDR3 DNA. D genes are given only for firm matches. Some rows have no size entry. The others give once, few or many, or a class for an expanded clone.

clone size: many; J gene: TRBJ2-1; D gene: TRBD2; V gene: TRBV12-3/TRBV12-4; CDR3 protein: CASSSAGTSGSGEQFF; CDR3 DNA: TGTGCCAGCAGTTCGGCTGGGACTAGCGGGAGTGGTGAGCAGTTCTTC
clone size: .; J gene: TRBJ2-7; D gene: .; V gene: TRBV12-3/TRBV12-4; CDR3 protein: CASSFGGLRSSYEQYF; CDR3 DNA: TGTGCCAGCAGTTTCGGCGGTTTAAGGAGCTCCTACGAGCAGTACTTC
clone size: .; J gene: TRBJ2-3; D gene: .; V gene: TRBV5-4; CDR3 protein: CASSYQFSGQTDTQYF; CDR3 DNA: TGTGCCAGCAGCTACCAGTTTAGCGGTCAGACAGATACGCAGTATTTT
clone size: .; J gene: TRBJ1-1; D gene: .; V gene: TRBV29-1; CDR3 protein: CSVGITLNTEAFF; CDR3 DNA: TGCAGCGTTGGAATTACACTTAACACTGAAGCTTTCTTT
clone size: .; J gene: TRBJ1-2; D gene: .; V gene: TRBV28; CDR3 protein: CASSLIVEIYGYTF; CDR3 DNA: TGTGCCAGCAGTTTAATTGTGGAGATATATGGCTACACCTTC
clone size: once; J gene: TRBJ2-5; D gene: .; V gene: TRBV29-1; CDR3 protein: CSATPGNGETQYF; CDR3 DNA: TGCAGCGCCACCCCGGGGAACGGAGAGACCCAGTACTTC
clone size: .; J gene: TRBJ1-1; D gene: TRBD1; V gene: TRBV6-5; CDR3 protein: CASSYRQGDGTEAFF; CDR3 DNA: TGTGCCAGCAGTTACCGACAGGGAGATGGCACTGAAGCTTTCTTT
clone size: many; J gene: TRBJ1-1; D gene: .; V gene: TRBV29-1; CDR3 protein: CSVDREDTEAFF; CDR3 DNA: TGCAGCGTTGACCGCGAGGACACTGAAGCTTTCTTT
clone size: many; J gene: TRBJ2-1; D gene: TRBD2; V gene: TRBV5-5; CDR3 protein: CASSGSGTRDYNEQFF; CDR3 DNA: TGTGCCAGCAGCGGATCCGGGACTAGGGACTACAATGAGCAGTTCTTC
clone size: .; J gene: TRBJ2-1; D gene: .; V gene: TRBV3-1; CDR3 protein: CASSQDRGLRSSYNEQFF; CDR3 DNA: TGTGCCAGCAGCCAAGATCGGGGACTCCGAAGCTCCTACAATGAGCAGTTCTTC
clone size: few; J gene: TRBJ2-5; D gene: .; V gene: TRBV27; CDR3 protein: CASSLSIDWETQYF; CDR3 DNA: TGTGCCAGCAGTTTATCGATCGATTGGGAGACCCAGTACTTC
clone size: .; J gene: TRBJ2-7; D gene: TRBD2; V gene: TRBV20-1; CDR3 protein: CSADKFTSGISREQYF; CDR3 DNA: TGCAGTGCTGATAAATTTACTAGCGGGATCTCCAGGGAGCAGTACTTC
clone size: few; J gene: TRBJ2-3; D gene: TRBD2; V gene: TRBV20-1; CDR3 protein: CSARAGGGLQYF; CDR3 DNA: TGCAGTGCTAGAGCGGGAGGAGGGCTGCAGTATTTT